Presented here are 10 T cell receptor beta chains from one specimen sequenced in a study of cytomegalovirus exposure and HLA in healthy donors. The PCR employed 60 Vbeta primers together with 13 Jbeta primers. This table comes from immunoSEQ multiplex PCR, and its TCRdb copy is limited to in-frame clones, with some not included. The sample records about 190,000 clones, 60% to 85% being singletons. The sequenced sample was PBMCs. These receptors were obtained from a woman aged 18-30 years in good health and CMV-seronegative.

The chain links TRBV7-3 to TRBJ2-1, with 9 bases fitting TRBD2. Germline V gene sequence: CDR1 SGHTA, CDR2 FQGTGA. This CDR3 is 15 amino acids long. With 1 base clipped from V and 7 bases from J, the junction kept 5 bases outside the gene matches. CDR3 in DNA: TGTGCCAGCAGCTTAAATCCCCTAGCGGGGAATGAGCAGTTCTTC. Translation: CASSLNPLAGNEQFF.

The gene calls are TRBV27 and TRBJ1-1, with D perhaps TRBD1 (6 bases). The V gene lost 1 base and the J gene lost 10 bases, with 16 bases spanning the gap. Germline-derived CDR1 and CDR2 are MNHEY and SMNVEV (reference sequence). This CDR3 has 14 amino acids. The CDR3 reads CASSLYRTEEAAFF. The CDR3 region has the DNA TGTGCCAGCAGTTTATATAGGACAGAGGAGGCAGCTTTCTTT.

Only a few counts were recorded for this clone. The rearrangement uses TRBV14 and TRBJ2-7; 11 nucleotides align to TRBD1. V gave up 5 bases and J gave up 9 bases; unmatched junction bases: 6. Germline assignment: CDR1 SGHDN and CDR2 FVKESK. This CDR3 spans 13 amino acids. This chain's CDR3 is CASSGRTGGWQYF. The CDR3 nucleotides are TGTGCCAGCAGCGGGAGGACAGGGGGCTGGCAGTACTTC. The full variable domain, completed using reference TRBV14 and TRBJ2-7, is EAGVTQFPSHSVIEKGQTVTLRCDPISGHDNLYWYRRVMGKEIKFLLHFVKESKQDESGMPNNRFLAERTGGTYSTLKVQPAELEDSGVYFCASSGRTGGWQYFGPGTRLTVT.

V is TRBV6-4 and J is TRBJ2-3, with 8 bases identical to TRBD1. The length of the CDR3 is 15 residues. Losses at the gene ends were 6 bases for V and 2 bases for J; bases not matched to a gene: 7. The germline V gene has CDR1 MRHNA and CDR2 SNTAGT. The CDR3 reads CASRGTDRATDTQYF. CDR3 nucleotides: TGTGCCAGCAGGGGAACGGACAGGGCCACAGATACGCAGTATTTT.

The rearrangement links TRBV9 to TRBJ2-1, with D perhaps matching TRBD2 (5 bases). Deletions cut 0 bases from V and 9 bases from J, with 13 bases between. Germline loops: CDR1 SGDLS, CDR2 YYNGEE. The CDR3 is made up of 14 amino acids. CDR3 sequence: CASSVGGLSGEQFF. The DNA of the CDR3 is TGTGCCAGCAGCGTAGGAGGGTTGTCGGGTGAGCAGTTCTTC.

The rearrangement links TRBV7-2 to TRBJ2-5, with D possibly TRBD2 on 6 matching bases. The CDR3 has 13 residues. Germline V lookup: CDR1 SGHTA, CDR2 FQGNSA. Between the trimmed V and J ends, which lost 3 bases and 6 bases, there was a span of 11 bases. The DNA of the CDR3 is TGTGCCAGCAGCTTTTCGGGGGTGCAGACCCAGTACTTC. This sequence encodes CASSFSGVQTQYF. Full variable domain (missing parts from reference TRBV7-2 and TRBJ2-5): GAGVSQSPSNKVTEKGKDVELRCDPISGHTALYWYRQSLGQGLEFLIYFQGNSAPDKSGLPSDRFSAERTGGSVSTLTIQRTQQEDSAVYLCASSFSGVQTQYFGPGTRLLVL.

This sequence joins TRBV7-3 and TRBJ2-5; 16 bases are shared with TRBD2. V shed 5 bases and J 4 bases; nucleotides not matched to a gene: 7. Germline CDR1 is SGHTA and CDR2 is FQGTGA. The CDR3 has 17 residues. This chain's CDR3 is CASSPPGLAGGGETQYF. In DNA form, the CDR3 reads TGTGCCAGCAGCCCCCCGGGACTAGCGGGGGGGGGAGAGACCCAGTACTTC.

The CDR3 nucleotides read TGTGCCAGTAGGGGGACAGGGAGTGCGGGCACCGGGGAGCTGTTTTTT. Its translation: CASRGTGSAGTGELFF. This chain joins TRBV19 and TRBJ2-2; 9 bases map to TRBD1. Germline CDR1 reads LNHDA; CDR2 reads SQIVND (reference sequence). After removal of 6 bases from V and 4 bases from J, the junction contained 9 bases not matched to a gene. The CDR3 has 16 residues. Full variable domain (remainder filled in from reference TRBV19 and TRBJ2-2): DGGITQSPKYLFRKEGQNVTLSCEQNLNHDAMYWYRQDPGQGLRLIYYSQIVNDFQKGDIAEGYSVSREKKESFPLTVTSAQKNPTAFYLCASRGTGSAGTGELFFGEGSRLTVL.

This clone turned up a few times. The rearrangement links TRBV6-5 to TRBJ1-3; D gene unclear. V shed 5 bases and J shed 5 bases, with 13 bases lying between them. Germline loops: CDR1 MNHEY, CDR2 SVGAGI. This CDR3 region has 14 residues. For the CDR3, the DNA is TGTGCCAGCAGTCCCGAGCCTGACAGAAACACCATATATTTT. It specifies CASSPEPDRNTIYF.

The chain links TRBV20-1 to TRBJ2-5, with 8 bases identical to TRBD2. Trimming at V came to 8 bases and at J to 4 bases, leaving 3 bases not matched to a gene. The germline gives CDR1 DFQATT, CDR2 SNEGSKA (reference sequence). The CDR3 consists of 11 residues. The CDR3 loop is CSPAGGETQYF. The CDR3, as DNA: TGCAGTCCGGCGGGGGGAGAGACCCAGTACTTC.